The 23 T cell receptor beta chains listed next were all sequenced from one sample in a study of T cells expressing NK-cell markers. TCRdb reprocessed the 5' RACE reads, keeping one entry per CDR3 protein, no DNA. This sample's clone table lists roughly 430,000 distinct CDR3 sequences. Sequencing was performed on blood T cells: a sorted CD56 or NKG2C T cell subset, CD4+ or CD8+ T cells, or bulk PBMC T cells (not recorded which). The receptors stem from a woman aged 18-70 years in good health.

The genes are TRBV30 and TRBJ1-2; absent DNA, TCRdb's TRBD1 call cannot be checked. Germline assignment: CDR1 GTSNPN and CDR2 SVGIG (reference sequence). The CDR3 sequence is 13 residues long. The chain's CDR3 is CAWSSTGGLGYTF.

This chain connects TRBV20-1 to TRBJ2-7; TCRdb lists TRBD2, though no DNA is available to test this call. Germline V gives CDR1 DFQATT, CDR2 SNEGSKA (reference sequence). This CDR3 has 13 amino acids. The CDR3 protein is CSAMTSLGLEQYF.

The V call is TRBV6-1, the J call TRBJ2-5; the TRBD1 assignment by TCRdb is unverifiable without DNA. CDR3 length: 14 residues. Germline-derived CDR1 and CDR2 are MNHNS and SASEGT. CDR3 amino acids: CASRPFQGGETQYF.

The J gene is TRBJ1-1, the V gene TRBV12-3 or TRBV12-4. The CDR3 has 11 amino acids. The chain's CDR3 is CASRSGTEAFF.

The chain employs TRBV7-9 and TRBJ1-1; with no DNA, the TCRdb D assignment of TRBD1 cannot be verified. The CDR3 totals 15 residues. Germline V lookup: CDR1 SEHNR, CDR2 FQNEAQ (reference sequence). The CDR3 region is CASSLGRTGTTEAFF.

The rearrangement uses TRBV5-1 and TRBJ2-7; without DNA, the TCRdb call of TRBD1 cannot be checked. The CDR3 sequence is 15 residues long. The V gene's germline CDR1 is SGHRS and CDR2 YFSETQ. CDR3 residues: CASSLGTGVYDEQYF.

V and J are TRBV24-1 and TRBJ2-1; the TCRdb call, TRBD1, lacks DNA for checking. The germline V gene encodes CDR1 KGHDR and CDR2 SFDVKD. The CDR3 runs 13 residues. The CDR3 is CATSDLAGLRQFF.

The chain recombines TRBV5-4 with TRBJ2-6; the D gene TCRdb calls, TRBD1, cannot be checked with no DNA. The CDR3 is made up of 13 amino acids. Germline V gene lookup returns CDR1 SGHNT and CDR2 YYREEE (reference sequence). This CDR3 is CASKTVGANVLTF.

This rearrangement joins TRBV7-8 to TRBJ1-2. CDR1 is SGHVS and CDR2 is FQNEAQ in the germline V gene. The CDR3 has 16 amino acids. CDR3 residues: CASSAARMSDYFGYTF.

The J gene is TRBJ2-7, the V gene TRBV20-1; TCRdb reports TRBD2, a call that lacks DNA to check it against. CDR3 length: 13 amino acids. The germline CDR1 and CDR2 sequences are DFQATT and SNEGSKA (reference sequence). The CDR3: CSARGTYSYEQYF.

The chain joins TRBV6-2 or TRBV6-3 to TRBJ2-2. CDR3 length: 14 amino acids. Germline V gives CDR1 MNHEY, CDR2 SVGEGT. The CDR3 loop is CASSYPTLTGELFF.

The rearrangement uses TRBV4-3 and TRBJ1-5; without DNA, the TCRdb call of TRBD1 cannot be checked. CDR1 LGHNA and CDR2 YSLEER come from the germline V gene. The CDR3 has 15 amino acids. This CDR3 is CASSQSGTNNQPQHF.

The chain carries TRBV12-3 or TRBV12-4 and TRBJ2-3. The CDR3 contains 15 residues. The CDR3 here is CASSRTGFRTDTQYF.

The chain employs TRBV4-3 and TRBJ1-6. The CDR3 totals 15 residues. Germline V gene sequence: CDR1 LGHNA, CDR2 YSLEER. CDR3 residues: CASSQEYSYNSPLHF.

The rearrangement links TRBV6-6 to TRBJ2-7; the TRBD2 assignment by TCRdb is unverifiable without DNA. CDR3 length equals 13 residues. Germline V gene lookup returns CDR1 MNHNY and CDR2 SVGAGI (reference sequence). The CDR3 here is CASRLAGAYEQYF.

This rearrangement joins TRBV29-1 to TRBJ2-2; TCRdb selects TRBD2, and the lack of DNA leaves this call unchecked. Germline V gene data show CDR1 as SQVTM and CDR2 as ANQGSEA. The CDR3 has 12 amino acids. The chain's CDR3 is CSVARGGTELFF.

This chain uses TRBV28 with TRBJ2-3; the TRBD2 assignment by TCRdb is unverifiable without DNA. The V gene's germline CDR1 is MDHEN and CDR2 SYDVKM. The CDR3 contains 15 residues. This chain's CDR3 is CASSVLAGTTDTQYF.

The V gene is TRBV25-1, the J gene TRBJ2-1; as DNA is missing, the TRBD1 call by TCRdb cannot be tested. The CDR3 runs 16 residues. Germline lookup yields CDR1 MGHDK and CDR2 SYGVNS. The CDR3: CASRTDGTGGYNEQFF.

This chain links TRBV9 with TRBJ2-5; TCRdb's D call, TRBD2, is unchecked because there is no DNA. The CDR3 loop spans 16 amino acids. Per germline, CDR1 SGDLS and CDR2 YYNGEE. The CDR3 loop is CASSASEGGRSETQYF.

This chain connects TRBV20-1 to TRBJ2-1; TCRdb outputs TRBD2, but without DNA this stays unchecked. The CDR3 runs 17 residues. Germline V gives CDR1 DFQATT, CDR2 SNEGSKA (reference sequence). CDR3 region: CSARALAGLPSYNEQFF.

The chain joins TRBV5-1 to TRBJ1-5. The CDR3 runs to 14 residues. Germline V gives CDR1 SGHRS, CDR2 YFSETQ. CDR3 amino acids: CASSLWGGGQPQHF.

The rearrangement joins TRBV7-2 to TRBJ2-1. The CDR3 runs to 13 residues. Germline loops: CDR1 SGHTA, CDR2 FQGNSA. The CDR3 spells CASSLYEAFEQFF.

The chain employs TRBV7-2 and TRBJ2-1; TCRdb returns TRBD1, unconfirmable since there is no DNA. This CDR3 has 12 amino acids. Germline-derived CDR1 and CDR2 are SGHTA and FQGNSA. The CDR3 is CASSERQNVPFF.